The 25 T cell receptor beta chains below were found in one sample sequenced in a study of cytomegalovirus exposure and HLA in healthy donors. Here immunoSEQ multiplex PCR was the method, and the copy in TCRdb shows in-frame clones only, minus some. This table holds hundreds of thousands of clones, around 86% found once. Specimen: PBMCs. The receptors stem from a woman aged 18-29 years in good health and CMV-seropositive.

The chain links TRBV11-2 to TRBJ2-7; D perhaps matches TRBD2 (7 bases). The CDR3 has 15 residues. Germline V lookup: CDR1 SGHAT, CDR2 FQNNGV. V lost 4 bases to trimming and J lost 3 bases, with 16 bases between them. The CDR3 sequence: CASSWVGRGSYEQYF. DNA for the CDR3: TGTGCCAGCAGCTGGGTTGGGAGGGGGAGCTACGAGCAGTACTTC.

The V call is TRBV5-1, the J call TRBJ2-7, with 8 positions matching TRBD1. Trimming cost V 4 bases and J 3 bases; bases outside gene matches: 12. The CDR3 is made up of 16 amino acids. In germline, CDR1 is SGHRS, CDR2 YFSETQ. The CDR3 DNA reads as TGCGCCAGCAGCGCAAACGCCGGGACAGGTCTCTACGAGCAGTACTTC. Encoded protein: CASSANAGTGLYEQYF.

As DNA, the CDR3 is TGTGCCAGCAGCTCTGAGATGAACACTGAAGCTTTCTTT. Protein product: CASSSEMNTEAFF. V and J are TRBV7-6 and TRBJ1-1; D remains ambiguous. The V end lost 4 bases, the J end lost 0 bases, and 6 bases lay between the germline ends. This CDR3 has 13 residues. Looked up from germline, CDR1 is SGHVS and CDR2 is FNYEAQ.

The rearrangement links TRBV28 to TRBJ2-1, with TRBD1 matching over 10 bases. This CDR3 has 15 residues. The junction had 8 bases not matched to a gene; V was cut back by 4 bases and J by 8 bases. The germline V gene encodes CDR1 MDHEN and CDR2 SYDVKM. The CDR3 coding sequence is TGTGCCAGCAGTTCTTACAAGACAGGGGGCGATGAGCAGTTCTTC. Amino acids: CASSSYKTGGDEQFF. The full variable domain, in which reference TRBV28 and TRBJ2-1 provide the parts outside the CDR3, is DVKVTQSSRYLVKRTGEKVFLECVQDMDHENMFWYRQDPGLGLRLIYFSYDVKMKEKGDIPEGYSVSREKKERFSLILESASTNQTSMYLCASSSYKTGGDEQFFGPGTRLTVL.

The V and J genes are TRBV27 and TRBJ1-5; no reliable D call. With 2 bases removed from V and 9 bases from J, the gap between germline ends came to 17 bases. The CDR3 has 15 residues. Germline V gives CDR1 MNHEY, CDR2 SMNVEV (reference sequence). CDR3 nucleotide sequence: TGTGCCAGCAGTTTAAGAGCGGACTATCCCCGGCCCCAGCATTTT. It encodes CASSLRADYPRPQHF.

The CDR3 sequence is CASSFSPLRTGLNTEAFF. CDR3 in DNA: TGTGCCAGCAGTTTCTCCCCTTTGAGGACAGGTTTGAACACTGAAGCTTTCTTT. This rearrangement joins TRBV27 to TRBJ1-1; 7 nucleotides align to TRBD1. The CDR3 is 18 residues long. CDR1 MNHEY and CDR2 SMNVEV come from the germline V gene (reference sequence). Unmatched junction bases numbered 13, after V lost 3 bases and J lost 0 bases.

This chain joins TRBV10-1 and TRBJ2-7, with 8 bases aligning to TRBD1. The V and J ends lost 5 bases and 3 bases, in that order; junction bases with no gene match: 9. Germline CDR1 WNHNN, CDR2 SYGVQD (reference sequence). The CDR3 contains 15 residues. The CDR3 reads CASSRFPGTGYEQYF. As DNA, the CDR3 is TGCGCCAGCAGTAGATTCCCCGGGACAGGCTACGAGCAGTACTTC.

This clone was observed once. The chain carries TRBV30 and TRBJ2-1; possible D gene TRBD2, 6 bases. Germline lookup yields CDR1 GTSNPN and CDR2 SVGIG (reference sequence). Trimming took off 5 bases at V and 12 bases at J, with 23 bases between the two ends. This CDR3 has 14 residues. The CDR3 sequence: CAWSLGIGPAGQFF. As DNA, the CDR3 is TGTGCCTGGTCCTTAGGGATAGGCCCAGCGGGGCAGTTCTTC.

V gene TRBV29-1 combines with J gene TRBJ2-7; D might be TRBD2 (5 bases). CDR1 SQVTM and CDR2 ANQGSEA come from the germline V gene. Trimming left V 6 bases short and J 0 bases short, with 15 bases between. This CDR3 comprises 14 residues. Here the CDR3 DNA reads TGCAGCGTGGAGGACCCGGCTAACTCCTACGAGCAGTACTTC. This sequence encodes CSVEDPANSYEQYF.

The chain carries TRBV7-2 and TRBJ2-1; 12 bases map to TRBD1. CDR3 length: 17 residues. With 4 bases clipped from V and 7 bases from J, the junction kept 11 bases outside the gene matches. CDR1 SGHTA and CDR2 FQGNSA come from the germline V gene. The CDR3 here is CASSSAPGQGAGNEQFF. CDR3 DNA: TGTGCCAGCAGCTCAGCCCCGGGACAGGGGGCGGGTAATGAGCAGTTCTTC. The entire variable domain, with the rest obtained from reference TRBV7-2 and TRBJ2-1, is as follows: GAGVSQSPSNKVTEKGKDVELRCDPISGHTALYWYRQSLGQGLEFLIYFQGNSAPDKSGLPSDRFSAERTGGSVSTLTIQRTQQEDSAVYLCASSSAPGQGAGNEQFFGPGTRLTVL.

This chain uses TRBV29-1 with TRBJ2-7, with 8 bases matching TRBD1. CDR1 and CDR2 from the germline V gene are SQVTM and ANQGSEA. This CDR3 contains 15 residues. V gave up 0 bases and J gave up 3 bases; unmatched junction bases: 7. The CDR3 sequence: CSVEDGQGAFYEQYF. In DNA form, the CDR3 reads TGCAGCGTTGAAGATGGGCAGGGGGCTTTCTACGAGCAGTACTTC.

The genes are TRBV28 and TRBJ2-7; 8 nucleotides agree with TRBD1. Germline V gene sequence: CDR1 MDHEN, CDR2 SYDVKM. V lost 3 bases, J lost 6 bases, and 4 bases stayed unmatched. The CDR3 extends over 13 amino acids. DNA for the CDR3: TGTGCCAGCAGTTTCAGGGGGCTCATCGAGCAGTACTTC. Amino acids: CASSFRGLIEQYF.

This CDR3 reads CAGGVSGTEAFF. DNA of the CDR3: TGCGCGGGGGGGGTTAGTGGCACTGAAGCTTTCTTT. The chain links TRBV23-1 to TRBJ1-1; possible D gene TRBD1, 5 bases. TRBV23-1 is an ORF; its function is uncertain. The CDR3 covers 12 residues.

The chain joins TRBV19 to TRBJ1-1, with 8 bases lining up with TRBD1. The CDR3 has 15 residues. V shed 7 bases and J 7 bases; nucleotides not matched to a gene: 14. Germline values: CDR1 LNHDA, CDR2 SQIVND (reference sequence). This CDR3 reads CASTLPSGGAGEAFF. CDR3 nucleotides: TGTGCCAGTACCCTCCCTTCAGGGGGCGCGGGTGAAGCTTTCTTT.

The V call is TRBV28, the J call TRBJ2-5; 9 positions agree with TRBD1. This CDR3 region has 16 residues. Per germline, CDR1 MDHEN and CDR2 SYDVKM. V lost 4 bases and J lost 3; bases outside the gene matches: 9. The CDR3 DNA sequence: TGTGCCAGCAGTTCTAGGACAGGGGAAAGTGAAGAGACCCAGTACTTC. This sequence encodes CASSSRTGESEETQYF.

The sample holds a few counts of this clone. The rearrangement joins TRBV6-5 to TRBJ2-7, with D possibly matching TRBD1 (5 bases). The V gene's germline CDR1 is MNHEY and CDR2 SVGAGI. Trimming shortened V by 5 bases and J by 4 bases, and 6 bases separated the two germline ends. This CDR3 has 11 amino acids. CDR3 DNA: TGTGCCAGCAGTAAGGGGTACGAGCAGTACTTC. The encoded protein is CASSKGYEQYF.

The CDR3 loop reads CSVTGTVNEKLFF. CDR3 nucleotide sequence: TGCAGCGTTACCGGGACAGTGAATGAAAAACTGTTTTTT. The rearrangement joins TRBV29-1 to TRBJ1-4; 7 bases line up with TRBD1. Losses at the gene ends were 5 bases for V and 5 bases for J; bases not matched to a gene: 5. CDR1 and CDR2 (germline): SQVTM, ANQGSEA. There are 13 residues in the CDR3.

The V call is TRBV5-4, the J call TRBJ2-7; 14 nucleotides match TRBD2. Per germline, CDR1 SGHNT and CDR2 YYREEE (reference sequence). With V trimmed by 4 bases and J by 2 bases, 5 bases remained unmatched. This CDR3 spans 16 amino acids. This chain's CDR3 is CASSGGTSGSAYEQYF. The CDR3 DNA sequence: TGTGCCAGCAGCGGAGGGACTAGCGGGAGTGCCTACGAGCAGTACTTC.

The count of this clone is one. V is TRBV6-5 and J is TRBJ1-1; D is unresolved. Germline CDR1 and CDR2: MNHEY and SVGAGI. V dropped 0 bases and J dropped 1 base, with 6 bases sitting between them. This CDR3 comprises 14 residues. The CDR3 DNA reads as TGTGCCAGCAGTTACTCGTTCAGGAACACTGAAGCTTTCTTT. Residues: CASSYSFRNTEAFF.

This rearrangement joins TRBV20-1 to TRBJ2-7; D is uncertain. CDR3 length: 11 amino acids. CDR1 and CDR2 (germline): DFQATT, SNEGSKA (reference sequence). Between the trimmed V and J ends, which lost 4 bases and 7 bases, there was a span of 11 bases. CDR3: CSAIKRREQYF. The CDR3 nucleotides read TGCAGTGCTATCAAGCGCCGGGAGCAGTACTTC.

This clone was seen only a few times. This rearrangement joins TRBV28 to TRBJ2-3; 7 positions agree with TRBD2. This CDR3 region has 16 residues. Germline loops: CDR1 MDHEN, CDR2 SYDVKM. The trim removed 6 bases at V and 1 base at J, leaving 10 bases unmatched. The CDR3 region is CASSLGGAGGTDTQYF. CDR3 DNA sequence: TGTGCCAGCAGCCTGGGAGGGGCGGGTGGCACAGATACGCAGTATTTT.

V gene TRBV2 combines with J gene TRBJ2-1; D remains ambiguous. Trimming left V 11 bases short and J 0 bases short, with 11 bases between. CDR1 is SNHLY, CDR2 FYNNEI, per germline. This CDR3 has 13 amino acids. The CDR3 bases are TGTGCCGGCAAACAAAGCTCCTACAATGAGCAGTTCTTC. Its translation: CAGKQSSYNEQFF.

The chain has TRBV7-9 and TRBJ1-5, with D possibly being TRBD1 (6 bases). Per the germline V gene, CDR1 is SEHNR and CDR2 is FQNEAQ (reference sequence). Trimming took 5 bases from V and 4 from J, leaving 9 bases between them. CDR3 size: 13 residues. Here the CDR3 reads CASSGDRNQPQHF. In DNA, the CDR3 is TGTGCCAGCAGCGGTGACAGGAATCAGCCCCAGCATTTT.

V usage is TRBV27 and J usage is TRBJ1-2; TRBD1 agrees at 10 bases. The trim removed 5 bases at V and 9 bases at J, leaving 9 bases unmatched. CDR3 length: 14 residues. Germline-derived CDR1 and CDR2 are MNHEY and SMNVEV (reference sequence). This CDR3 reads CASSPAGTGDSYTF. Written as DNA, the CDR3 is TGTGCCAGCAGTCCCGCCGGGACAGGGGATAGCTACACCTTC.

The rearrangement links TRBV29-1 to TRBJ2-7; 13 nucleotides match TRBD2. The CDR3 has 16 residues. The J segment lost 3 bases and the V segment lost 1 base, leaving 6 bases of the junction unmatched. The germline V gene encodes CDR1 SQVTM and CDR2 ANQGSEA. For the CDR3, the DNA is TGCAGCGTTGAAGGCTTTGGGACTAGCGGGGACTACGAGCAGTACTTC. Translating gives CSVEGFGTSGDYEQYF.